These 14 T cell receptor beta chains originate from one sample sequenced in a study of blood T cells in healthy people across ages. A J-beta primer mix and a sample-barcoded 5' primer were used in a second PCR of about 7 to 12 cycles. TCRdb re-derived calls from the 5' RACE reads in MiXCR, one entry per CDR3 protein. This sample has about 1.4 million distinct CDR3 sequences, with approximately 59% found just once. The sequencing sample was made of blood. The receptors were gathered from a man aged 18 to 30 in good health.

The CDR3: CSGRGGLSYEQYF. The DNA of the CDR3 is TGCAGTGGGCGGGGGGGCCTCTCCTACGAGCAGTACTTC. The rearrangement uses TRBV20-1 and TRBJ2-7, with 9 bases matching TRBD2. The CDR3 sequence is 13 residues long. Germline V gives CDR1 DFQATT, CDR2 SNEGSKA (reference sequence). The junction had 4 bases not matched to a gene; V was cut back by 7 bases and J by 0 bases.

CDR3 DNA: TGCGCCAGCAGCTTGGCCGGACTAGCGGGGGATGGTGGGCAGTTCTTC. Encoded protein: CASSLAGLAGDGGQFF. The chain uses TRBV5-1 and TRBJ2-1; 13 bases are a match to TRBD2. The V and J ends lost 0 bases and 12 bases, in that order; junction bases with no gene match: 9. From germline, CDR1 is SGHRS and CDR2 YFSETQ. This CDR3 spans 16 amino acids.

The rearrangement joins TRBV5-1 to TRBJ2-3; the D gene is possibly TRBD2 (5 bases). The CDR3 covers 14 residues. The germline gives CDR1 SGHRS, CDR2 YFSETQ. The V end was cut by 3 bases, the J end by 8 bases, with 16 bases between. CDR3 region: CASSYLGRAATQYF. The DNA of the CDR3 is TGCGCCAGCAGCTACCTCGGGCGGGCAGCTACGCAGTATTTT.

This clonotype was recorded a few times. V is TRBV7-2 and J is TRBJ1-2; D not certain. The CDR3 is 17 residues long. Germline CDR1 SGHTA, CDR2 FQGNSA. V shed 6 bases and J shed 2 bases, with 22 bases lying between them. This chain's CDR3 is CASRSRPRYDENYGYTF. CDR3 DNA: TGTGCCAGCAGGTCACGACCTCGTTATGACGAAAACTATGGCTACACCTTC.

The V and J genes are TRBV20-1 and TRBJ2-4; TRBD2 agrees at 10 bases. The DNA end is a closer match to TRBJ2-7, so the J assignment may be wrong. CDR1 DFQATT and CDR2 SNEGSKA come from the germline V gene (reference sequence). The CDR3 sequence is 16 residues long. This chain's CDR3 is CSAKASSGRHLYEQYF. As DNA, the CDR3 is TGCAGTGCTAAGGCGAGTAGCGGGAGGCATCTGTACGAGCAGTACTTC.

This chain links TRBV7-9 with TRBJ2-5; 9 nucleotides line up with TRBD1. The DNA matches TRBJ2-7 better at its end, which makes the J call doubtful. CDR1 is SEHNR, CDR2 FQNEAQ, per germline (reference sequence). CDR3 length: 14 residues. DNA for the CDR3: TGTGCCAGCGGGGACAGGGAAAACCTCTACGAGCAGTACTTC. This encodes CASGDRENLYEQYF.

A few counts support this clonotype. The chain carries TRBV13 and TRBJ2-5, with 7 bases fitting TRBD1. This CDR3 region has 14 residues. The J segment lost 3 bases and the V segment lost 0 bases, leaving 1 base of the junction unmatched. The germline gives CDR1 PRHDT, CDR2 FYEKMQ (reference sequence). This CDR3 is CASSLGGQKETQYF. The CDR3 DNA follows: TGTGCCAGCAGCTTAGGGGGACAGAAAGAGACCCAGTACTTC.

The chain couples TRBV15 to TRBJ1-2, with unresolved D. CDR3 length: 13 amino acids. The ends were cut back, 0 bases at V and 1 base at J, with 3 bases in the middle. Germline V gene data show CDR1 as LNHNV and CDR2 as YYDKDF (reference sequence). CDR3 sequence reads: CATSRDYNYGYTF. Here the CDR3 DNA reads TGTGCCACCAGCAGAGACTATAACTATGGCTACACCTTC.

The chain is built from TRBV12-3 or TRBV12-4 and TRBJ2-5; a possible D gene is TRBD2 (6 bases). The DNA end is a closer match to TRBJ2-7, so the J assignment may be wrong. The CDR3 extends over 16 amino acids. CDR3 in amino acids: CASSPYAGGSSYEQYF. In DNA form, the CDR3 reads TGTGCCAGCAGTCCATACGCCGGGGGTAGTTCTTACGAGCAGTACTTC.

The rearrangement joins TRBV6-5 to TRBJ2-7, with D possibly being TRBD1 (5 bases). The CDR3 loop spans 15 amino acids. Trimming removed 6 bases from V and 2 bases from J, with 17 bases in between. CDR1 MNHEY and CDR2 SVGAGI come from the germline V gene. CDR3: CASRELREIAYEQYF. CDR3 nucleotides: TGTGCCAGCAGGGAACTCAGGGAAATAGCCTACGAGCAGTACTTC.

This clonotype was seen a few times. The CDR3 nucleotides are TGTGCCATCAGTGACCCGCCTGCGGGGTTGTCCACAGATACGCAGTATTTT. This sequence encodes CAISDPPAGLSTDTQYF. The chain joins TRBV10-3 to TRBJ2-3; TRBD2 is a possible D gene (6 bases). The germline V gene has CDR1 ENHRY and CDR2 SYGVKD. The CDR3 consists of 17 residues. V was clipped by 3 bases and J by 2 bases, with 18 bases between them.

This clonotype was picked up a small number of times. The chain employs TRBV25-1 and TRBJ1-2; D perhaps matches TRBD1 (5 bases). Germline CDR1 and CDR2: MGHDK and SYGVNS. The V gene lost 3 bases and the J gene lost 8 bases, with 10 bases spanning the gap. CDR3 length: 12 residues. CDR3 protein: CASSDTGRGYTF. For the CDR3, the DNA is TGTGCCAGCAGTGATACAGGCCGGGGCTACACCTTC.

The chain has TRBV27 and TRBJ1-1, with TRBD1 matching over 7 bases. This CDR3 is 14 amino acids long. The V gene's germline CDR1 is MNHEY and CDR2 SMNVEV (reference sequence). With V trimmed by 7 bases and J by 5 bases, 10 bases remained unmatched. The CDR3 region has the DNA TGTGCCAGCACCACAACAGGGGTGGGGACTGAAGCTTTCTTT. Encoded protein: CASTTTGVGTEAFF.

The chain is built from TRBV12-3 or TRBV12-4 and TRBJ2-1; TRBD2 matches at 8 bases. This CDR3 comprises 13 residues. After removal of 5 bases from V and 9 bases from J, the junction contained 6 bases not matched to a gene. DNA of the CDR3: TGTGCCAGCAGTCCGCTAGCGGGCGGTGAGCAGTTCTTC. It specifies CASSPLAGGEQFF.